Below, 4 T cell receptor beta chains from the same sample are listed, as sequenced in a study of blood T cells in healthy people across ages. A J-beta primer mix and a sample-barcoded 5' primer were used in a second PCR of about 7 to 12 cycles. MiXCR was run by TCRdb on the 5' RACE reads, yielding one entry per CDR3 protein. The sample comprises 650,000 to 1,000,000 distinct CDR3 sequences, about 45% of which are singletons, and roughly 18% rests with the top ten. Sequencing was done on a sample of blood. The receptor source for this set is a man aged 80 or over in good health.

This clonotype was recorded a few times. Here the CDR3 DNA reads TGTGCCAGCAGCTTAGAAGGGCCAGCTCAAGAGACCCAGTACTTC. This codes for CASSLEGPAQETQYF. The chain uses TRBV7-2 and TRBJ2-5; no clear D. V gave up 1 base and J gave up 2 bases, with 11 bases separating them. The CDR3 runs 15 residues. Per the germline V gene, CDR1 is SGHTA and CDR2 is FQGNSA. The variable domain in full, with the rest retrieved from reference TRBV7-2 and TRBJ2-5, is GAGVSQSPSNKVTEKGKDVELRCDPISGHTALYWYRQSLGQGLEFLIYFQGNSAPDKSGLPSDRFSAERTGGSVSTLTIQRTQQEDSAVYLCASSLEGPAQETQYFGPGTRLLVL.

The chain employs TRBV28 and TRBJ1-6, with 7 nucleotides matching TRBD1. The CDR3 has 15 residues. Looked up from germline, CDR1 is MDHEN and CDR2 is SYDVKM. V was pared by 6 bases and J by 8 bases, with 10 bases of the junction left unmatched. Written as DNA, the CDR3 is TGTGCCAGCAGCCCCGGGACAGTAGACCATTCACCCCTCCACTTT. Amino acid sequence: CASSPGTVDHSPLHF.

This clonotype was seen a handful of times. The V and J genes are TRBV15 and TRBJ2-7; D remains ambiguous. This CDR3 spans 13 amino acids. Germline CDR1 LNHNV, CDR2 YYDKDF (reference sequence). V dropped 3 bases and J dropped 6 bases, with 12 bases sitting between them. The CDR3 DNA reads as TGTGCCACCAGCAGTCAACCCCTCGGCGAGCAGTACTTC. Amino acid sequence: CATSSQPLGEQYF.

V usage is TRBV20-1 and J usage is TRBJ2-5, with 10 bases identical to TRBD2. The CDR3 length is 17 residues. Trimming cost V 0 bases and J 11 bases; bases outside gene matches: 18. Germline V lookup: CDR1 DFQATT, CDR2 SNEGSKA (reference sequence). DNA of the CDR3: TGCAGTGCTAGAGATTTGGCTATTAGCGGGAGGAAGAATGAGCAGTACTTC. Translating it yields CSARDLAISGRKNEQYF.